This T cell receptor (beta chain) was obtained from a study of OX40 agonist ivuxolimab in advanced cancers. Looking at the study overall: Subjects had a mean age of about 65 years, with a range of 23 to 79; more than 70% were male. Eligibility admitted prior anti-PD-1, anti-PD-L1 or anti-CTLA-4 therapy; approximately 40% had some. Overall study findings and caveats: At 0.1-3.0 mg/kg, partial responders had clonal expansion among the lowest observed.

As for this clone: The antigen is unknown.

CDR3 size: 13 residues. Per germline, CDR1 MNHEY and CDR2 SVGAGI. Trimming stripped 5 bases from V and 6 bases from J, with 13 bases between. The method was immunoSEQ multiplex PCR; TCRdb's version includes in-frame clones alone and lacks a portion of them. The sample carries 99,000 or so clones, less than 95% recorded once. The sequence derives from an adult with an advanced solid tumor such as melanoma, head and neck, liver or kidney cancer. The V call is TRBV6-5, the J call TRBJ1-2, with a possible D match to TRBD1 (5 bases). The source material was CD4+ or CD8+ T cells sorted from blood, sampled in a trial of the OX40 agonist ivuxolimab. As DNA, the CDR3 is TGTGCCAGCAGTGAAGATGGGGCTGATGGCTACACCTTC. Protein sequence: CASSEDGADGYTF.